Below, 4 T cell receptor beta chains from the same sample are listed, as sequenced in a study of cytomegalovirus exposure and HLA in healthy donors. A multiplex PCR was run with 60 Vbeta primers and 13 Jbeta primers. Data came from immunoSEQ multiplex PCR; TCRdb stores just in-frame clones and leaves some out. Here the sample spans fewer than 200,000 clones, 80% to 85% being singletons. The sequenced material came from PBMCs. Receptors were obtained from a girl aged 2 to 9 in good health and CMV-seropositive.

The chain links TRBV19 to TRBJ2-7; 14 bases line up with TRBD2. The CDR3 extends over 17 amino acids. In germline, CDR1 is LNHDA, CDR2 SQIVND (reference sequence). With V trimmed by 5 bases and J by 3 bases, 9 bases remained unmatched. The CDR3 coding sequence is TGTGCCAGTAGTTCGGCGGGACTAGCGGGAGACGGCTACGAGCAGTACTTC. It yields the protein CASSSAGLAGDGYEQYF.

Regarding this clone: One junction end disagrees with the germline gene, perhaps due to a read error. The gene calls are TRBV4-1 and TRBJ2-7, with D maybe TRBD1 (6 bases). CDR3 length: 14 residues. Germline assignment: CDR1 MGHRA and CDR2 YSYEKL. CDR3 in amino acids: CASSLRTDSYEQYF. Written as DNA, the CDR3 is TGTGCCAGCAGCTTGCGGACAGACTCCTACGAGCAGTACTTC.

The chain uses TRBV7-6 and TRBJ2-1, with a weak D call TRBD1 (6 bases). The CDR3 runs 15 residues. Germline CDR1 SGHVS, CDR2 FNYEAQ. The V and J ends lost 5 bases and 6 bases respectively, with 17 bases between them. CDR3 nucleotides: TGTGCCAGCAGCCCGCAGGTTAAGGGGGTCAATGAGCAGTTCTTC. It yields the protein CASSPQVKGVNEQFF.

This clone was found a few times. The rearrangement links TRBV6-1 to TRBJ2-3; TRBD2 aligns across 14 bases. Germline CDR1 is MNHNS and CDR2 is SASEGT. The CDR3 consists of 15 residues. V shed 6 bases, J shed 6 bases, and the junction held 5 bases outside the gene matches. CDR3 residues: CASRQGTSGGDTQYF. CDR3 bases: TGTGCCAGCAGGCAAGGGACTAGCGGGGGTGATACGCAGTATTTT.